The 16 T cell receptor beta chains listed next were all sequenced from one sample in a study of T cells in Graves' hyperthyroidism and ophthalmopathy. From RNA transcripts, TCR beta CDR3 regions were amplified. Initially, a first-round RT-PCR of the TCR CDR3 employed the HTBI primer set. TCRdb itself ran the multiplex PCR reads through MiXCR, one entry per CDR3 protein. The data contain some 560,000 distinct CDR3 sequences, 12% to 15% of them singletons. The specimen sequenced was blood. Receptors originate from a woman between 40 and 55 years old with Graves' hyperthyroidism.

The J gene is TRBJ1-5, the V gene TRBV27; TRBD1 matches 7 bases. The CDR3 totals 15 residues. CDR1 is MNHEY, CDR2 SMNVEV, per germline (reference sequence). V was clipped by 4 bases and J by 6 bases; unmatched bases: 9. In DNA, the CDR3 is TGTGCCAGCAGTTCAAATCCAGGGGGTGGTCAGCCCCAGCATTTT. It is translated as CASSSNPGGGQPQHF.

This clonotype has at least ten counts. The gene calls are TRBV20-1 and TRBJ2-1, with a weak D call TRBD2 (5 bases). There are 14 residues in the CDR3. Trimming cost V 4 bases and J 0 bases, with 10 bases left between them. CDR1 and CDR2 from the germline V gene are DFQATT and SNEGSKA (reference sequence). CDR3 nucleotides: TGCAGTGCTAAAAGCGGAAGCTCCTACAATGAGCAGTTCTTC. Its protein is CSAKSGSSYNEQFF.

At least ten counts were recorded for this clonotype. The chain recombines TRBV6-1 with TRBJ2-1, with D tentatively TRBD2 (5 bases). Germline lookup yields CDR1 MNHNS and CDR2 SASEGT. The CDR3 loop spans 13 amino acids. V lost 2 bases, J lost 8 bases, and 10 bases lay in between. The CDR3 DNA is TGTGCCAGCAGTGAACGAGGGTTGCATGAGCAGTTCTTC. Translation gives CASSERGLHEQFF.

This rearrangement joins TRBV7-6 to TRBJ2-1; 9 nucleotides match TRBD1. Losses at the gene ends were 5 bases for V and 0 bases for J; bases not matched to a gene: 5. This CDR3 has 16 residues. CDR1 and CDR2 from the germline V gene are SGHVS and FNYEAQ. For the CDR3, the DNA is TGTGCCAGCAGCACGGAGGACAGGGGCTCCTACAATGAGCAGTTCTTC. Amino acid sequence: CASSTEDRGSYNEQFF. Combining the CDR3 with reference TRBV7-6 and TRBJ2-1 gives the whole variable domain GAGVSQSPRYKVTKRGQDVALRCDPISGHVSLYWYRQALGQGPEFLTYFNYEAQQDKSGLPNDRFSAERPEGSISTLTIQRTEQRDSAMYRCASSTEDRGSYNEQFFGPGTRLTVL.

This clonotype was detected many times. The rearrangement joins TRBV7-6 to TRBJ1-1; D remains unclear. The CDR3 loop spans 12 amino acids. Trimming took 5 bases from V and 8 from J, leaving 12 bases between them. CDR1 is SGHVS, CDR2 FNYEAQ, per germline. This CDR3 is CASSPVSGEAFF. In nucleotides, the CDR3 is TGTGCCAGCAGCCCAGTGAGTGGCGAAGCTTTCTTT.

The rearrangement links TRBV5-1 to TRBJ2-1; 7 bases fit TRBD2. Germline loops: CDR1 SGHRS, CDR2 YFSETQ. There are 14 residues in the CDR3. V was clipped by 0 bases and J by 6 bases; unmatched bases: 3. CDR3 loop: CASSLEVAGNEQFF. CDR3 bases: TGCGCCAGCAGCTTGGAGGTAGCGGGCAATGAGCAGTTCTTC.

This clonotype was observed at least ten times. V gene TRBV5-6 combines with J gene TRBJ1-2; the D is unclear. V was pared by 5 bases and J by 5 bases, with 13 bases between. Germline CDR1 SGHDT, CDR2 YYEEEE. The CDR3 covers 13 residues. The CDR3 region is CASRPGLKYGYTF. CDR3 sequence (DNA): TGTGCCAGCAGGCCAGGACTCAAATATGGCTACACCTTC.

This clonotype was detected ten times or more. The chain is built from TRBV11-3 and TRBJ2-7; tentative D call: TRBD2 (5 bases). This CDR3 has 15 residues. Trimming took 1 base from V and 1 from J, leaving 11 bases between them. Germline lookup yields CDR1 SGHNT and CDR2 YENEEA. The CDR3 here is CASSLADFTSYEQYF. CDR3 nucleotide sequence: TGTGCCAGCAGCTTAGCGGACTTCACATCCTACGAGCAGTACTTC. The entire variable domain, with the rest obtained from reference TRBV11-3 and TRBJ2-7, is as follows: EAGVVQSPRYKIIEKKQPVAFWCNPISGHNTLYWYLQNLGQGPELLIRYENEEAVDDSQLPKDRFSAERLKGVDSTLKIQPAELGDSAVYLCASSLADFTSYEQYFGPGTRLTVT.

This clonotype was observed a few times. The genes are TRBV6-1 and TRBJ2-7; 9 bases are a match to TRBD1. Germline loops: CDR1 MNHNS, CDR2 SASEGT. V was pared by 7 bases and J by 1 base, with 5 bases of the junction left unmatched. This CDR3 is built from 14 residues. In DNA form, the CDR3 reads TGTGCCAGCACCCTCGACAGGGGGTCCTACGAGCAGTACTTC. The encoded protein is CASTLDRGSYEQYF.

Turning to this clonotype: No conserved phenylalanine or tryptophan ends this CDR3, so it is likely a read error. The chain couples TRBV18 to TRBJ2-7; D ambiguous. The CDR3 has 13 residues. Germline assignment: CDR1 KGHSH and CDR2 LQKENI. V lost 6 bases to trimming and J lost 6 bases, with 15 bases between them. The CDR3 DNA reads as TGTGCCAGCTCGCCGACAAAAAATGGCGAGCAGTACCTC. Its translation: CASSPTKNGEQYL.

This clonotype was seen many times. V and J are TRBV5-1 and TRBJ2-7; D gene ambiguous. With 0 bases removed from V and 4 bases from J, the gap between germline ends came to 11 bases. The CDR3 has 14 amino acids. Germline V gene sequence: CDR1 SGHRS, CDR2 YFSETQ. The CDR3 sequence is CASSLAFAEYEQYF. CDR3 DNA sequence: TGCGCCAGCAGCTTGGCCTTCGCTGAATACGAGCAGTACTTC. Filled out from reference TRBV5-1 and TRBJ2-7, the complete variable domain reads KAGVTQTPRYLIKTRGQQVTLSCSPISGHRSVSWYQQTPGQGLQFLFEYFSETQRNKGNFPGRFSGRQFSNSRSEMNVSTLELGDSALYLCASSLAFAEYEQYFGPGTRLTVT.

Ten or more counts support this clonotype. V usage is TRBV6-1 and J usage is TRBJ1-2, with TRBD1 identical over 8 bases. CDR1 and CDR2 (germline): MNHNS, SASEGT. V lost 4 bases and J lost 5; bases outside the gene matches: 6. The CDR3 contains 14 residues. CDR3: CASSGRDRIYGYTF. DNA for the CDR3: TGTGCCAGCAGTGGCCGGGACAGGATTTATGGCTACACCTTC.

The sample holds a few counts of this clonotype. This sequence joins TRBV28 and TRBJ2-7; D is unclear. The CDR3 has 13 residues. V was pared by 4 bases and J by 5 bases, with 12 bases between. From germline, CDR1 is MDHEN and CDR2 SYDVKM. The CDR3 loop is CASSSAGADEQYF. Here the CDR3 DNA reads TGTGCCAGCAGTTCGGCAGGTGCTGACGAGCAGTACTTC. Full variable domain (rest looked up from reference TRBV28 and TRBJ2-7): DVKVTQSSRYLVKRTGEKVFLECVQDMDHENMFWYRQDPGLGLRLIYFSYDVKMKEKGDIPEGYSVSREKKERFSLILESASTNQTSMYLCASSSAGADEQYFGPGTRLTVT.

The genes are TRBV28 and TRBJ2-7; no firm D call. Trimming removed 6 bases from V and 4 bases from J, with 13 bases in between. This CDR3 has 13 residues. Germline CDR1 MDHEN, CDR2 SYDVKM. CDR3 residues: CASSSRVRYEQYF. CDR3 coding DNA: TGTGCCAGCAGCTCCCGCGTCCGGTACGAGCAGTACTTC.

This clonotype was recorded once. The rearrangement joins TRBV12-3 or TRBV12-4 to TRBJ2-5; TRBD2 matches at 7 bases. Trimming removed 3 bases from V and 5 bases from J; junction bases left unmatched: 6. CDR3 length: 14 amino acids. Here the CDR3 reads CASSFRGSKETQYF. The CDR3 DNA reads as TGTGCCAGCAGTTTCCGCGGGAGTAAGGAGACCCAGTACTTC.

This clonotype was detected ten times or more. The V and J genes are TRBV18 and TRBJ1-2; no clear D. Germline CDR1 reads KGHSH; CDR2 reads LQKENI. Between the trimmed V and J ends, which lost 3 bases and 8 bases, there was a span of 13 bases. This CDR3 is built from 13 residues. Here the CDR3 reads CASSPGSLGGYTF. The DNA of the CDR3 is TGTGCCAGCTCACCTGGATCTCTTGGGGGCTACACCTTC.